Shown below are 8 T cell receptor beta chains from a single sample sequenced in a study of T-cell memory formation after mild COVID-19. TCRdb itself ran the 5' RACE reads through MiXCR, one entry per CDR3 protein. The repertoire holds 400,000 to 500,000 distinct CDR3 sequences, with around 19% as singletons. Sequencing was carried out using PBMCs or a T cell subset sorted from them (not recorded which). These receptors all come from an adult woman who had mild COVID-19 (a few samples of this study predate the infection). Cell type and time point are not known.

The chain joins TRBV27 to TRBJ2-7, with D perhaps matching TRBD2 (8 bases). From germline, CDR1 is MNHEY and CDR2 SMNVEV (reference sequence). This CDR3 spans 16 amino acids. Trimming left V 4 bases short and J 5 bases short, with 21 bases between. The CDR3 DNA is TGTGCCAGCAGTTCCGTCGGGAGGGGGCGCGGAGACGAGCAGTACTTC. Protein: CASSSVGRGRGDEQYF.

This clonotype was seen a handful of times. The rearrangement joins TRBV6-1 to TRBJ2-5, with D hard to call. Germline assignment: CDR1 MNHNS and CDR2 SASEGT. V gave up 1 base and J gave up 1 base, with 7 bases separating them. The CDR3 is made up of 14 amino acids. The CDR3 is CASSEGGSQETQYF. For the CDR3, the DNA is TGTGCCAGCAGTGAAGGGGGATCCCAAGAGACCCAGTACTTC.

The CDR3 is CASSAQTGLNYGYTF. In nucleotides, the CDR3 is TGTGCCAGCAGCGCCCAGACAGGGCTTAACTATGGCTACACCTTC. V and J are TRBV9 and TRBJ1-2, with 7 nucleotides matching TRBD1. The length of the CDR3 is 15 residues. Germline CDR1 reads SGDLS; CDR2 reads YYNGEE. The ends lost 3 bases at V and 1 base at J; junction bases unmatched: 6.

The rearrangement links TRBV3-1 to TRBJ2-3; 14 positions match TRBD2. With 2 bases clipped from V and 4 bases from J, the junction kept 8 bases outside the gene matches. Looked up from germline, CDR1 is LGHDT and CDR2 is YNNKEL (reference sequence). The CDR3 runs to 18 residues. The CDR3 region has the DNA TGTGCCAGCAGCCAACAACCAAGACTAGCGGGAGGGCCAGATACGCAGTATTTT. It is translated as CASSQQPRLAGGPDTQYF.

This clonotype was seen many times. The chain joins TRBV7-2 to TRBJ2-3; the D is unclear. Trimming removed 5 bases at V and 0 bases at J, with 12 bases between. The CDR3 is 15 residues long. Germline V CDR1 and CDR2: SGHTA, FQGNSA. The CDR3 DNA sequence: TGTGCCAGCAGCAAGACCGACTTAAGCACAGATACGCAGTATTTT. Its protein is CASSKTDLSTDTQYF.

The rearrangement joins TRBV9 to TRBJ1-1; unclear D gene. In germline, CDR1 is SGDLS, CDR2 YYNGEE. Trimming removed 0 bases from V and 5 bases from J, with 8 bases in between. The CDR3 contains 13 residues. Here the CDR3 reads CASSVGVGTEAFF. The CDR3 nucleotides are TGTGCCAGCAGCGTAGGAGTTGGGACTGAAGCTTTCTTT.

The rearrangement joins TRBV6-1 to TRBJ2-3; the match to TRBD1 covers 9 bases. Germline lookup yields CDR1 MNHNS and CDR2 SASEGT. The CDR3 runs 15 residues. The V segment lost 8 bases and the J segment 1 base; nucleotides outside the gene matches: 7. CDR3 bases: TGTGCCAGCGGAGACAGGGGGAGAGGCACAGATACGCAGTATTTT. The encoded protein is CASGDRGRGTDTQYF.

The CDR3 DNA sequence: TGCGCCAGCAGCTCCGTCCCGGGACTAGCGGGAGACTACGAGCAGTACTTC. Protein product: CASSSVPGLAGDYEQYF. The rearrangement uses TRBV5-1 and TRBJ2-7; 14 bases match TRBD2. This CDR3 is built from 17 residues. CDR1 is SGHRS, CDR2 YFSETQ, per germline. With 3 bases clipped from V and 3 bases from J, the junction kept 8 bases outside the gene matches.